Listed here are 10 T cell receptor beta chains from one sample, sequenced in a study of CD8+ T cells in alopecia areata. RNA, once extracted, was reverse transcribed into cDNA for use as the sequencing template. TCRdb's copy holds only in-frame clones and misses some; the assay was immunoSEQ multiplex PCR. The sample includes 150,000 to 200,000 clones, 67% of them seen just once. The sample was CD8+ T cells sorted from blood, taken at week 0. The receptor source for this set is a human donor with alopecia areata.

In nucleotides, the CDR3 is TGTGCCAGCAGCTCGGGACTAGATCAGACCCAGTACTTC. This sequence encodes CASSSGLDQTQYF. The chain recombines TRBV7-9 with TRBJ2-5, with 8 bases identical to TRBD2. Germline V gene lookup returns CDR1 SEHNR and CDR2 FQNEAQ (reference sequence). The J segment lost 6 bases and the V segment lost 4 bases, leaving 4 bases of the junction unmatched. The CDR3 runs to 13 residues.

The J gene is TRBJ2-1, the V gene TRBV29-1; 7 bases fit TRBD1. Germline-derived CDR1 and CDR2 are SQVTM and ANQGSEA. Germline trimming cut 3 bases from V and 5 bases from J; bases unmatched to any gene: 1. This CDR3 has 12 residues. The CDR3 bases are TGCAGCGTTGAGGGGACAGACAATGAGCAGTTCTTC. It codes for CSVEGTDNEQFF.

Concerning this clone: At one end, the junction sequence differs from germline, possibly due to a read error. The CDR3 DNA is TGCGCCAGCAGCGGACAGGGGGCCTACGAGCAGTACTTC. Its protein is CASSGQGAYEQYF. The chain carries TRBV11-2 and TRBJ2-7; 10 nucleotides match TRBD1. CDR1 is SGHAT, CDR2 FQNNGV, per germline. The CDR3 consists of 13 residues. Full variable domain (rest looked up from reference TRBV11-2 and TRBJ2-7): EAGVAQSPRYKIIEKRQSVAFWCNPISGHATLYWYQQILGQGPKLLIQFQNNGVVDDSQLPKDRFSAERLKGVDSTLKIQPAKLEDSAVYLCASSGQGAYEQYFGPGTRLTVT.

This sequence joins TRBV11-2 and TRBJ1-6; 9 bases are shared with TRBD1. Germline assignment: CDR1 SGHAT and CDR2 FQNNGV. The V segment lost 6 bases and the J segment 7 bases; nucleotides outside the gene matches: 7. CDR3 length: 15 amino acids. The chain's CDR3 is CASRPQTGGNSPLHF. Written as DNA, the CDR3 is TGTGCCAGCAGGCCCCAAACAGGGGGCAATTCACCCCTCCACTTT.

V is TRBV19 and J is TRBJ2-5; D is undetermined. CDR3 size: 12 residues. From germline, CDR1 is LNHDA and CDR2 SQIVND (reference sequence). V was clipped by 3 bases and J by 7 bases, with 9 bases between them. This CDR3 is CASSIPGPTQYF. For the CDR3, the DNA is TGTGCCAGTAGTATCCCCGGCCCGACCCAGTACTTC.

This chain connects TRBV25-1 to TRBJ2-1; unclear D gene. The CDR3 has 12 amino acids. From germline, CDR1 is MGHDK and CDR2 SYGVNS. With 7 bases removed from V and 6 bases from J, the gap between germline ends came to 10 bases. The CDR3 DNA reads TGTGCCAGCATCCTCTCGGGCAATGAGCAGTTCTTC. It encodes CASILSGNEQFF.

V usage is TRBV11-3 and J usage is TRBJ2-5; 14 bases match TRBD2. This CDR3 comprises 18 residues. Germline V gene sequence: CDR1 SGHNT, CDR2 YENEEA. With 3 bases clipped from V and 5 bases from J, the junction kept 11 bases outside the gene matches. CDR3 region: CASSFQRLAGGAVETQYF. Written as DNA, the CDR3 is TGTGCCAGCAGCTTCCAGCGACTAGCGGGGGGGGCGGTGGAGACCCAGTACTTC.

Points on this clone: This same CDR3 is encoded by further DNA sequences in the sample. This chain connects TRBV13 to TRBJ2-5, with no clear D. The CDR3 spans 13 residues. Between the trimmed V and J ends, which lost 0 bases and 2 bases, there was a span of 4 bases. CDR1 PRHDT and CDR2 FYEKMQ come from the germline V gene (reference sequence). CDR3 in DNA: TGTGCCAGCAGCTTAGGATCTCAAGAGACCCAGTACTTC. Its translation: CASSLGSQETQYF.

V gene TRBV29-1 combines with J gene TRBJ2-5; no definite D call. This CDR3 is built from 14 residues. In germline, CDR1 is SQVTM, CDR2 ANQGSEA. V was clipped by 4 bases and J by 2 bases, with 14 bases between them. In DNA form, the CDR3 reads TGCAGCGTTGGACATCGGGCTCTACAAGAGACCCAGTACTTC. This gives the protein CSVGHRALQETQYF.

Concerning this clone itself: One end of the junction fails to match germline, which may point to a read error. The chain uses TRBV5-1 and TRBJ1-2; no definite D call. The CDR3 is made up of 8 amino acids. The germline gives CDR1 SGHRS, CDR2 YFSETQ. CDR3: CASPFRDF. DNA for the CDR3: TGCGCCAGCCCATTCAGAGACTTC. Combining the CDR3 with reference TRBV5-1 and TRBJ1-2 gives the whole variable domain KAGVTQTPRYLIKTRGQQVTLSCSPISGHRSVSWYQQTPGQGLQFLFEYFSETQRNKGNFPGRFSGRQFSNSRSEMNVSTLELGDSALYLCASPFRDFGSGTRLTVV.